Following are 11 T cell receptor beta chains from one sample sequenced in a study of cytomegalovirus exposure and HLA in healthy donors. The PCR employed 60 Vbeta primers together with 13 Jbeta primers. The method was immunoSEQ multiplex PCR; TCRdb's version includes in-frame clones alone and lacks a portion of them. The data hold under 200,000 clones, with approximately 80% observed a single time. The sample consisted of PBMCs. These receptors were taken from a man aged 25-40 years in good health and CMV-seronegative.

This chain uses TRBV7-3 with TRBJ1-1; D is undetermined. The germline gives CDR1 SGHTA, CDR2 FQGTGA. CDR3 length equals 16 residues. V shed 4 bases and J shed 1 base, with 16 bases lying between them. CDR3 residues: CASSSPGLPGNTEAFF. The CDR3 coding sequence is TGTGCCAGCAGCTCACCCGGACTCCCCGGGAACACTGAAGCTTTCTTT.

This chain connects TRBV6-6 to TRBJ2-5, with 9 positions matching TRBD2. This CDR3 is built from 15 residues. Germline V gives CDR1 MNHNY, CDR2 SVGAGI (reference sequence). Losses at the gene ends were 4 bases for V and 1 base for J; bases not matched to a gene: 4. The CDR3 sequence is CASSFAGGFQETQYF. The CDR3, as DNA: TGTGCCAGCAGTTTTGCGGGAGGGTTCCAAGAGACCCAGTACTTC.

V and J are TRBV7-3 and TRBJ2-3; TRBD2 agrees at 9 bases. The CDR3 loop spans 17 amino acids. Germline V lookup: CDR1 SGHTA, CDR2 FQGTGA. V trimming: 0 bases; J trimming: 4 bases; junction bases outside the gene matches: 8. The CDR3 is CASSLTLGGGAADTQYF. The CDR3 DNA sequence: TGTGCCAGCAGCTTAACGTTGGGCGGGGGGGCGGCAGATACGCAGTATTTT.

The chain is built from TRBV7-8 and TRBJ2-3; 7 nucleotides line up with TRBD2. CDR1 is SGHVS, CDR2 FQNEAQ, per germline. The CDR3 length is 17 residues. J was trimmed by 7 bases and V by 3 bases; bases with no gene match: 16. CDR3 in amino acids: CASSLGRPGGLPNTQYF. CDR3 DNA: TGTGCCAGCAGCTTGGGTCGACCGGGGGGATTGCCCAATACGCAGTATTTT.

The gene calls are TRBV29-1 and TRBJ2-3, with TRBD2 matching over 10 bases. Unmatched junction bases numbered 6, after V lost 5 bases and J lost 4 bases. There are 14 residues in the CDR3. Germline values: CDR1 SQVTM, CDR2 ANQGSEA. CDR3 coding DNA: TGCAGCGTTAACCCTAGCGGGGGTGCAGATACGCAGTATTTT. Residues: CSVNPSGGADTQYF.

The chain links TRBV4-1 to TRBJ2-7; 7 bases line up with TRBD2. V was clipped by 4 bases and J by 0 bases; unmatched bases: 9. CDR3 length: 16 residues. Germline assignment: CDR1 MGHRA and CDR2 YSYEKL. CDR3: CASSPTGGVYSYEQYF. The CDR3 nucleotides are TGCGCCAGCAGCCCCACTGGGGGGGTCTACTCCTACGAGCAGTACTTC.

The chain uses TRBV7-2 and TRBJ1-4, with 7 bases aligning to TRBD1. The CDR3 has 14 residues. V lost 5 bases, J lost 14 bases, and 14 bases stayed unmatched. CDR1 SGHTA and CDR2 FQGNSA come from the germline V gene. The CDR3 bases are TGTGCCAGCAGCCCCGGACAGGCCCCTACCCTCCTGTTTTTT. This gives the protein CASSPGQAPTLLFF.

The rearrangement uses TRBV4-3 and TRBJ2-7; D not certain. Deletions cut 1 base from V and 4 bases from J, with 14 bases between. The CDR3 is 15 residues long. CDR1 LGHNA and CDR2 YSLEER come from the germline V gene. For the CDR3, the DNA is TGCGCCAGCAGCCAAGTGCAGAACAGCTTATACGAGCAGTACTTC. Its protein is CASSQVQNSLYEQYF.

This clone showed up just a few times. The DNA of the CDR3 is TGTGCCACCAGCAAATGGACTAGCGGTGATTATTCAGAGACCCAGTACTTC. It translates to CATSKWTSGDYSETQYF. The chain is built from TRBV15 and TRBJ2-5; 10 nucleotides align to TRBD2. Unmatched junction bases numbered 12, after V lost 4 bases and J lost 4 bases. The CDR3 runs 17 residues. Germline assignment: CDR1 LNHNV and CDR2 YYDKDF (reference sequence).

The gene calls are TRBV6-1 and TRBJ1-3; 9 bases line up with TRBD1. With 6 bases clipped from V and 4 bases from J, the junction kept 7 bases outside the gene matches. CDR3 size: 15 residues. Germline V gene data show CDR1 as MNHNS and CDR2 as SASEGT. The CDR3, as DNA: TGTGCCAGCAGCTACCGCGGGACAGGGGGAAACACCATATATTTT. It yields the protein CASSYRGTGGNTIYF.

CDR3 protein: CASSLSLREEQYF. CDR3 in DNA: TGTGCCAGCAGCTTGAGCCTACGTGAGGAGCAGTACTTC. This sequence joins TRBV5-4 and TRBJ2-7; D not certain. The CDR3 totals 13 residues. Germline lookup yields CDR1 SGHNT and CDR2 YYREEE (reference sequence). Trimming stripped 1 base from V and 7 bases from J, with 12 bases between. The full variable domain, with the rest looked up from reference TRBV5-4 and TRBJ2-7, is ETGVTQSPTHLIKTRGQQVTLRCSSQSGHNTVSWYQQALGQGPQFIFQYYREEENGRGNFPPRFSGLQFPNYSSELNVNALELDDSALYLCASSLSLREEQYFGPGTRLTVT.